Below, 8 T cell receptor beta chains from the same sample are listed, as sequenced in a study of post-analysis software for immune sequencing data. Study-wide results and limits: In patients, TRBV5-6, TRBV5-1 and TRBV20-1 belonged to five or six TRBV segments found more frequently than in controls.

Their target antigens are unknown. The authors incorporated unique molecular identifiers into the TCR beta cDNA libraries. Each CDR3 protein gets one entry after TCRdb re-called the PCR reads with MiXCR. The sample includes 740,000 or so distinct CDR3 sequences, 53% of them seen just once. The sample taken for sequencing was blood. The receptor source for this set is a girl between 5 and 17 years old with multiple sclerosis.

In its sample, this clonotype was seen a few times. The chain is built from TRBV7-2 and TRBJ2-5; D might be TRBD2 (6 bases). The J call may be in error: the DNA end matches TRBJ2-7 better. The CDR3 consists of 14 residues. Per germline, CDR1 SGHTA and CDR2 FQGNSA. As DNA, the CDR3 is TGTGCCAGCAGCTGGGGTGGGCTAGCGTTCGAGCAGTACTTC. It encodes CASSWGGLAFEQYF.

The DNA for the CDR3 is TGTGCCAGCAGGCACGGTTGGGGAGATGAGCAGTTCTTC. It yields the protein CASRHGWGDEQFF. The chain is built from TRBV7-9 and TRBJ2-1; weak D call: TRBD2 (5 bases). The V end lost 6 bases, the J end lost 8 bases, and 14 bases lay between the germline ends. This CDR3 spans 13 amino acids. CDR1 SEHNR and CDR2 FQNEAQ come from the germline V gene (reference sequence). Full variable domain (missing parts from reference TRBV7-9 and TRBJ2-1): DTGVSQNPRHKITKRGQNVTFRCDPISEHNRLYWYRQTLGQGPEFLTYFQNEAQLEKSRLLSDRFSAERPKGSFSTLEIQRTEQGDSAMYLCASRHGWGDEQFFGPGTRLTVL.

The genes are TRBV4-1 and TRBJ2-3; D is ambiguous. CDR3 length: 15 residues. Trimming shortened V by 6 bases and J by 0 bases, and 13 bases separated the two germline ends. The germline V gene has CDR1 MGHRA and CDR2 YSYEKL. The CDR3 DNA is TGCGCCAGCAGTTCCGGACCCGTCAGCACAGATACGCAGTATTTT. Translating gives CASSSGPVSTDTQYF.

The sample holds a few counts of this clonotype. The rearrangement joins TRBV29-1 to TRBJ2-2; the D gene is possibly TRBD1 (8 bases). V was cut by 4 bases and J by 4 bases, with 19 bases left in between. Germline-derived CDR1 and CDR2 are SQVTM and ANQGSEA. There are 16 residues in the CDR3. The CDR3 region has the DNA TGCAGCGTTGTGGGGAGGGACAGGCGGTCCACCGGGGAGCTGTTTTTT. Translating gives CSVVGRDRRSTGELFF.

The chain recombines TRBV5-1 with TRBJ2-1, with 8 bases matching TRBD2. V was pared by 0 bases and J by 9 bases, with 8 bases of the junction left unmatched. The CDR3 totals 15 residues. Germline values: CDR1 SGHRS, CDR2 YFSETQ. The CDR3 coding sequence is TGCGCCAGCAGCTTGGCGGGAGGGGTTCAGGGTGAGCAGTTCTTC. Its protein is CASSLAGGVQGEQFF.

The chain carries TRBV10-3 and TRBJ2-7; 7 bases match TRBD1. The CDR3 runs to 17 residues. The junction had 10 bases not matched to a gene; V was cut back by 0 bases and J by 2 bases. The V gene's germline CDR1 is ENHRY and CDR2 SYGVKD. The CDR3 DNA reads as TGTGCCATCAGTGAGTCGTGGGAGACAGGGCCAGCCTACGAGCAGTACTTC. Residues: CAISESWETGPAYEQYF.

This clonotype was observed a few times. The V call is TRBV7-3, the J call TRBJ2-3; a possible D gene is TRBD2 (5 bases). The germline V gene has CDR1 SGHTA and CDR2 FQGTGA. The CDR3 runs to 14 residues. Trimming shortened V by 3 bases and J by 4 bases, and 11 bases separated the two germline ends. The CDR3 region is CASSFETRADTQYF. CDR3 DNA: TGTGCCAGCAGCTTCGAGACGAGGGCAGATACGCAGTATTTT.

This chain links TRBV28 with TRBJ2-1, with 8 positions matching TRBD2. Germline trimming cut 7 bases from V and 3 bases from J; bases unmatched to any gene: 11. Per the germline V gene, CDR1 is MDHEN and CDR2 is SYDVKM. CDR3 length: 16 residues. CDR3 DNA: TGTGCCAGCACTTTCAGTAGCGGGGTAGGCTACAATGAGCAGTTCTTC. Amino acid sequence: CASTFSSGVGYNEQFF.